These 32 T cell receptor beta chains were sequenced from one sample in a study of blood T cells in healthy people across ages (dated by TCRdb to between 2014 and 2017). The library was obtained by 5' RACE. A second PCR of about 6 to 12 cycles was run with a J-beta primer mix and a sample-barcoded 5' primer. TCRdb ran its own pipeline on the public reads, namely fastp trimming at Q25 and MiXCR clone calling, and kept in-frame beta chains. Rows with one shared CDR3 protein collapse into an entry with the most common genes and DNA. This sample lists over 1,500,000 distinct CDR3 sequences; about two fifths were detected once. Approximately 22% of the sample is held by the ten biggest clonotypes. The sequencing input was blood. The receptors come from a human donor in good health.

This clonotype was recorded many times. The J gene is TRBJ1-2, the V gene TRBV29-1, with TRBD1 as a possible D gene (6 bases). CDR3 length: 13 residues. V was shortened by 6 bases and J by 6 bases, with 17 bases between the two germline ends. The germline V gene has CDR1 SQVTM and CDR2 ANQGSEA. The CDR3 nucleotides read TGCAGCGTCCGTAAGGGAGGGGGGGATGGCTACACCTTC. Its translation: CSVRKGGGDGYTF.

This clonotype was found a few times. This chain uses TRBV6-2 or TRBV6-3 with TRBJ2-4, with D uncertain. The end of the DNA is better explained by TRBJ2-5, so the J call may be wrong. Germline CDR1 reads MNHEY; CDR2 reads SVGEGT. The CDR3 is 14 residues long. The CDR3 here is CASSSRFIDETQYF. The CDR3 bases are TGTGCCAGCAGCAGCCGATTCATAGACGAGACCCAGTACTTC.

On this clonotype: A read error is likely, as this CDR3 ends without the conserved phenylalanine or tryptophan. J is TRBJ1-2 and V is TRBV12-3 or TRBV12-4; no definite D call. With 8 bases removed from V and 6 bases from J, the gap between germline ends came to 13 bases. This CDR3 spans 12 amino acids. CDR3 nucleotide sequence: TGTGCCAGCTCCGCAGACGGGAATGGCTACACCATC. It translates to CASSADGNGYTI.

The rearrangement uses TRBV7-6 and TRBJ1-1; 9 bases line up with TRBD1. Germline loops: CDR1 SGHVS, CDR2 FNYEAQ. The V gene end was trimmed by 4 bases and the J gene end by 1 base; junction bases not matched to a gene: 7. The CDR3 runs to 16 residues. CDR3 sequence: CASSSGTGMANTEAFF. CDR3 in DNA: TGTGCCAGCAGCTCGGGGACAGGGATGGCGAACACTGAAGCTTTCTTT.

This clonotype was seen more than once but under ten times. This chain joins TRBV12-3 or TRBV12-4 and TRBJ2-3; possibly TRBD1 for D (6 bases). The CDR3 contains 14 residues. Trimming removed 6 bases from V and 3 bases from J, with 13 bases in between. The CDR3 nucleotides are TGTGCCAGCAGCTTTCAGGGGTTGACAGATACGCAGTATTTT. Amino acid sequence: CASSFQGLTDTQYF.

In this sample, this clonotype turned up a few times. The chain employs TRBV7-9 and TRBJ2-5; 12 bases agree with TRBD1. The CDR3 is 14 amino acids. Germline V gene lookup returns CDR1 SEHNR and CDR2 FQNEAQ (reference sequence). Trimming at V came to 6 bases and at J to 5 bases, leaving 4 bases not matched to a gene. CDR3 loop: CASRGTGGGETQYF. CDR3 coding DNA: TGTGCCAGCAGAGGGACAGGGGGCGGCGAGACCCAGTACTTC.

V is TRBV20-1 and J is TRBJ1-5; D may be TRBD1 (6 bases). The CDR3 length is 14 residues. Germline values: CDR1 DFQATT, CDR2 SNEGSKA (reference sequence). Trimming took off 5 bases at V and 9 bases at J, with 20 bases between the two ends. The CDR3, as DNA: TGCAGTGCTCAGGGGATTTGGGCTAATTGGCCCCAGCATTTT. As protein: CSAQGIWANWPQHF.

This clonotype was picked up a small number of times. CDR3 sequence reads: CASSRRERGRTYEQYF. The CDR3 coding sequence is TGTGCCAGCAGCCGACGAGAGCGGGGGCGAACATACGAGCAGTACTTC. This sequence joins TRBV7-9 and TRBJ2-7, with 8 positions matching TRBD2. The CDR3 contains 16 residues. Germline CDR1 and CDR2: SEHNR and FQNEAQ (reference sequence). J lost 4 bases, V lost 5 bases, and 13 bases had no gene match.

V gene TRBV16 combines with J gene TRBJ1-6; 9 positions match TRBD1. The CDR3 is 15 amino acids. V lost 5 bases to trimming and J lost 7 bases; unmatched junction nucleotides: 6. Germline values: CDR1 KGHSY, CDR2 FQNENV. CDR3 in amino acids: CASSKRTGENSPLHF. CDR3 nucleotides: TGTGCCAGCAGCAAAAGGACAGGGGAGAATTCACCCCTCCACTTT.

V usage is TRBV7-2 and J usage is TRBJ1-2; 7 bases agree with TRBD1. V trimming: 4 bases; J trimming: 7 bases; junction bases outside the gene matches: 9. This CDR3 region has 14 residues. Per germline, CDR1 SGHTA and CDR2 FQGNSA. This CDR3 is CASSSSGGRSGYTF. DNA for the CDR3: TGTGCCAGCAGCTCATCAGGGGGTCGATCTGGCTACACCTTC.

In this sample, this clonotype turned up a few times. The V gene is TRBV2, the J gene TRBJ2-5; D is unresolved. CDR1 is SNHLY and CDR2 is FYNNEI in the germline V gene. The V gene lost 7 bases and the J gene lost 4 bases, with 16 bases spanning the gap. This CDR3 has 14 residues. The CDR3 nucleotides read TGTGCCAGCATGGTTGGGGTCCTAAGAGAGACCCAGTACTTC. Its protein product is CASMVGVLRETQYF. The complete variable domain, with remaining parts taken from reference TRBV2 and TRBJ2-5, reads EPEVTQTPSHQVTQMGQEVILRCVPISNHLYFYWYRQILGQKVEFLVSFYNNEISEKSEIFDDQFSVERPDGSNFTLKIRSTKLEDSAMYFCASMVGVLRETQYFGPGTRLLVL.

This sequence joins TRBV29-1 and TRBJ1-1; the D is unclear. V dropped 7 bases and J dropped 6 bases, with 18 bases sitting between them. The CDR3 loop spans 13 amino acids. Germline V CDR1 and CDR2: SQVTM, ANQGSEA. CDR3: CSAGRDKGSEAFF. CDR3 DNA sequence: TGCAGCGCTGGTAGAGATAAAGGGTCTGAAGCTTTCTTT.

The rearrangement joins TRBV7-6 to TRBJ2-7, with D unresolved. The germline V gene encodes CDR1 SGHVS and CDR2 FNYEAQ. The V end was cut by 5 bases, the J end by 2 bases, with 7 bases between. This CDR3 has 12 residues. The CDR3 region is CASSTSPYEQYF. CDR3 in DNA: TGTGCCAGCAGCACCTCTCCCTACGAGCAGTACTTC.

The chain links TRBV6-4 to TRBJ2-1; D may be TRBD2 (5 bases). V lost 10 bases, J lost 13 bases, and 23 bases lay in between. The germline gives CDR1 MRHNA, CDR2 SNTAGT. The CDR3 has 13 residues. In DNA, the CDR3 is TGTGCCACCTCTCCCTCGGGAAGTGAGACCCAGTTCTTC. Translating it yields CATSPSGSETQFF.

The chain links TRBV20-1 to TRBJ1-2, with no clear D. This CDR3 comprises 12 residues. Looked up from germline, CDR1 is DFQATT and CDR2 is SNEGSKA (reference sequence). The ends were cut back, 7 bases at V and 1 base at J, with 10 bases in the middle. The chain's CDR3 is CSGIGNNYGYTF. The CDR3 DNA follows: TGCAGTGGGATAGGGAATAACTATGGCTACACCTTC.

This clonotype was detected only once. The chain joins TRBV7-6 to TRBJ2-1; D is ambiguous. The CDR3 has 13 amino acids. V gave up 2 bases and J gave up 10 bases, with 12 bases separating them. Germline loops: CDR1 SGHVS, CDR2 FNYEAQ. CDR3 sequence: CASSLTDFREQFF. The CDR3 DNA reads as TGTGCCAGCAGCTTAACAGATTTTAGGGAGCAGTTCTTC. The full variable domain, its missing parts supplied by reference TRBV7-6 and TRBJ2-1, is GAGVSQSPRYKVTKRGQDVALRCDPISGHVSLYWYRQALGQGPEFLTYFNYEAQQDKSGLPNDRFSAERPEGSISTLTIQRTEQRDSAMYRCASSLTDFREQFFGPGTRLTVL.

The J gene is TRBJ2-3, the V gene TRBV7-2; 8 nucleotides agree with TRBD1. This CDR3 has 14 amino acids. Germline V gene lookup returns CDR1 SGHTA and CDR2 FQGNSA. V lost 5 bases, J lost 6 bases, and 7 bases stayed unmatched. DNA for the CDR3: TGTGCCAGCAGCCCAAGGAGACAGGGGGATACGCAGTATTTT. Translating gives CASSPRRQGDTQYF.

This clonotype was recorded a few times. The chain links TRBV7-2 to TRBJ2-7, with TRBD1 as a possible D gene (6 bases). From germline, CDR1 is SGHTA and CDR2 FQGNSA. With 6 bases removed from V and 2 bases from J, the gap between germline ends came to 14 bases. This CDR3 spans 14 amino acids. For the CDR3, the DNA is TGTGCCAGCAGTGTGGGACACCTGACCTACGAGCAGTACTTC. Protein sequence: CASSVGHLTYEQYF.

This clonotype was counted between two and nine times. The junction shows a germline mismatch at one end, possibly a read error. The chain uses TRBV12-3 or TRBV12-4 and TRBJ2-3; 7 bases are shared with TRBD1. CDR3 length: 15 amino acids. CDR3 sequence (DNA): TGTGCCAGCAGTGAGGGACAGATTTACACAGATTCGCAGTATTTT. This sequence encodes CASSEGQIYTDSQYF.

This rearrangement joins TRBV7-2 to TRBJ2-1; D is unresolved. Germline loops: CDR1 SGHTA, CDR2 FQGNSA. This CDR3 contains 10 residues. V gave up 0 bases and J gave up 15 bases, with 6 bases separating them. CDR3 residues: CASSLANPFF. CDR3 nucleotide sequence: TGTGCCAGCAGCTTAGCCAACCCGTTCTTC.

The V call is TRBV30, the J call TRBJ1-2; D not resolved. The CDR3 runs to 12 residues. V was trimmed by 1 base and J by 4 bases, leaving 7 bases between them. Germline V CDR1 and CDR2: GTSNPN, SVGIG (reference sequence). CDR3 sequence: CAWSGAPYGYTF. In DNA, the CDR3 is TGTGCCTGGAGTGGGGCCCCCTATGGCTACACCTTC.

The genes are TRBV7-2 and TRBJ2-7; tentatively, D is TRBD2 (6 bases). Per germline, CDR1 SGHTA and CDR2 FQGNSA. Trimming pared 4 bases from V and 6 bases from J, leaving 16 bases between. This CDR3 is built from 14 residues. CDR3 region: CASSYTGDPLEQYF. As DNA, the CDR3 is TGTGCCAGCAGCTATACGGGGGACCCCCTCGAGCAGTACTTC.

This clonotype was found a few times. CDR3 in DNA: TGTGCCACCGTCACTGCGGGGGGTTTTCTCTCCTACAATGAGCAGTTCTTC. It encodes CATVTAGGFLSYNEQFF. The V call is TRBV10-3, the J call TRBJ2-1; TRBD2 aligns across 8 bases. Per germline, CDR1 ENHRY and CDR2 SYGVKD. The CDR3 runs 17 residues. The trim removed 10 bases at V and 0 bases at J, leaving 14 bases unmatched.

This sequence joins TRBV5-1 and TRBJ2-1; the match to TRBD1 covers 7 bases. This CDR3 has 15 residues. J lost 6 bases, V lost 1 base, and 7 bases had no gene match. Germline CDR1 and CDR2: SGHRS and YFSETQ. In DNA, the CDR3 is TGCGCCAGCAGCTTGAGACAGGGACAGACCAATGAGCAGTTCTTC. It codes for CASSLRQGQTNEQFF.

J is TRBJ1-1 and V is TRBV28; unclear D gene. Germline CDR1 and CDR2: MDHEN and SYDVKM. The V end lost 3 bases, the J end lost 7 bases, and 21 bases lay between the germline ends. This CDR3 has 16 residues. CDR3 in amino acids: CASSFLGYEGDIEAFF. In DNA form, the CDR3 reads TGTGCCAGCAGTTTTTTGGGATACGAGGGAGACATTGAAGCTTTCTTT. Full variable domain (remainder filled in from reference TRBV28 and TRBJ1-1): DVKVTQSSRYLVKRTGEKVFLECVQDMDHENMFWYRQDPGLGLRLIYFSYDVKMKEKGDIPEGYSVSREKKERFSLILESASTNQTSMYLCASSFLGYEGDIEAFFGQGTRLTVV.

This rearrangement joins TRBV7-9 to TRBJ2-3; 8 nucleotides match TRBD2. The V gene end was trimmed by 6 bases and the J gene end by 4 bases; junction bases not matched to a gene: 12. The germline V gene encodes CDR1 SEHNR and CDR2 FQNEAQ (reference sequence). CDR3 length equals 16 residues. The CDR3 is CASSNTGTRGADTQYF. DNA for the CDR3: TGTGCCAGCAGTAACACCGGGACTAGGGGGGCAGATACGCAGTATTTT.

The gene calls are TRBV30 and TRBJ1-5; D is ambiguous. The CDR3 loop spans 13 amino acids. Germline V CDR1 and CDR2: GTSNPN, SVGIG (reference sequence). Deletions cut 1 base from V and 6 bases from J, with 10 bases between. The CDR3: CAWSAGNSQPQHF. The CDR3 DNA reads as TGTGCCTGGAGTGCGGGGAATAGTCAGCCCCAGCATTTT.

This clonotype turned up a few times. This chain joins TRBV5-1 and TRBJ2-7; D could derive from TRBD1 or TRBD2 (6 bases each). Trimming pared 5 bases from V and 2 bases from J, leaving 17 bases between. The germline CDR1 and CDR2 sequences are SGHRS and YFSETQ. The CDR3 is 15 residues long. This CDR3 reads CASRGGGTGAYEQYF. CDR3 nucleotides: TGCGCCAGCAGAGGAGGGGGGACGGGGGCCTACGAGCAGTACTTC.

The rearrangement links TRBV3-1 to TRBJ2-3, with no clear D. V was trimmed by 3 bases and J by 0 bases, leaving 7 bases between them. The CDR3 loop spans 14 amino acids. CDR1 is LGHDT and CDR2 is YNNKEL in the germline V gene (reference sequence). The CDR3 sequence: CASSQMESTDTQYF. The DNA for the CDR3 is TGTGCCAGCAGCCAGATGGAAAGCACAGATACGCAGTATTTT.

This clonotype has just a few counts. The V and J genes are TRBV4-1 and TRBJ1-6, with D unclear. V lost 1 base and J 6 bases, leaving 7 bases between the germline ends. The CDR3 length is 14 residues. The germline V gene encodes CDR1 MGHRA and CDR2 YSYEKL. CDR3 in DNA: TGCGCCAGCAGCCAAGGCCCGGTTAATTCACCCCTCCACTTT. This codes for CASSQGPVNSPLHF.

This clonotype has more than one count but fewer than ten. The rearrangement links TRBV6-2 or TRBV6-3 to TRBJ1-1; TRBD1 matches 7 bases. Germline V CDR1 and CDR2: MNHEY, SVGEGT. V was pared by 10 bases and J by 6 bases, with 11 bases of the junction left unmatched. The CDR3 has 13 residues. Here the CDR3 reads CATQGDLGPEAFF. The DNA of the CDR3 is TGTGCCACCCAGGGGGACCTGGGACCTGAAGCTTTCTTT.

V gene TRBV15 combines with J gene TRBJ1-2; D perhaps matches TRBD1 (5 bases). Germline V gene sequence: CDR1 LNHNV, CDR2 YYDKDF (reference sequence). V shed 0 bases and J shed 7 bases, with 15 bases lying between them. This CDR3 is built from 15 residues. The CDR3 is CATSRDSSGSRGYTF. The CDR3 DNA reads TGTGCCACCAGCAGAGATTCTTCAGGGTCTCGTGGCTACACCTTC.